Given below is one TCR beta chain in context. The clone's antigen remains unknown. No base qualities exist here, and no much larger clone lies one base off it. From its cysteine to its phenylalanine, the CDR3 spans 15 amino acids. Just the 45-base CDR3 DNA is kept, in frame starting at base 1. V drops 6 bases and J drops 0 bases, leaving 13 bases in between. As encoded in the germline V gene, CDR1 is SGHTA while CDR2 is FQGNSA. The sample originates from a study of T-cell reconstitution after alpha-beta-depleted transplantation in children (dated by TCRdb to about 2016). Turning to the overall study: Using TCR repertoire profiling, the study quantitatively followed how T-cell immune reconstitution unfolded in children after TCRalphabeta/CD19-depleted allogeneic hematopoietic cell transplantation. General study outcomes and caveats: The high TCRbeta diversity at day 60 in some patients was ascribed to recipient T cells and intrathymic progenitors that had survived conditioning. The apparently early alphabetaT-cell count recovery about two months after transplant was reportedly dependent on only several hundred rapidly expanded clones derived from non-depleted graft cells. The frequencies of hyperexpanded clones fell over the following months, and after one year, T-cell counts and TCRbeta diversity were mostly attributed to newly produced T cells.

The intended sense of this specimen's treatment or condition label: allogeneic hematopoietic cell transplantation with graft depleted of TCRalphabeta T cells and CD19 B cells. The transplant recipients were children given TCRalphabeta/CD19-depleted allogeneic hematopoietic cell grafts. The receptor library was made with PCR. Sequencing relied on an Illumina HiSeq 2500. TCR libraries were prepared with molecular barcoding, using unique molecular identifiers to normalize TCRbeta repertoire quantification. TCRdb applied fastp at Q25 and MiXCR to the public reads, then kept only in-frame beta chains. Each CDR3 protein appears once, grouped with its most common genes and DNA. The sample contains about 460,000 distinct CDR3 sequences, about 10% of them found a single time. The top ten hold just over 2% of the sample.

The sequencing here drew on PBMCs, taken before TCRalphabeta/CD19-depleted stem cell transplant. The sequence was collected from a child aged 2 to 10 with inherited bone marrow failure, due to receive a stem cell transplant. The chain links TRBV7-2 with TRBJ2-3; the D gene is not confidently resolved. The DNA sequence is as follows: TGTGCCAGCAGTTGGGGAAGTCAAAGCACAGATACGCAGTATTTT. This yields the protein CASSWGSQSTDTQYF.